One T cell receptor (beta chain) is described in this entry. The sample belongs to a study of blood T cell repertoires in COVID-19. The table came from immunoSEQ multiplex PCR; TCRdb's copy has only in-frame clones and leaves some out. In the table there are roughly 120,000 clones, 75% to 90% of which are singletons. CDR3 length equals 16 residues. V was shortened by 0 bases and J by 6 bases, with 17 bases between the two germline ends. CDR1 and CDR2 (germline): LGHNA, YSLEER. The sequenced sample was peripheral blood. The source of this sequence is a woman in her forties or fifties with acute or convalescent COVID-19. This chain links TRBV4-3 with TRBJ1-2; possibly TRBD1 for D (6 bases). The CDR3, as DNA: TGCGCCAGCAGCCAAGAGATAGCTGGGGGCGCGGATGGCTACACCTTC. This translates into CASSQEIAGGADGYTF.